The TCR beta chain under discussion was sequenced for a study of OX40 agonist ivuxolimab in advanced cancers. Study results and caveats: Averaged across samples, CD8+ T cells carried more expanded clones than CD4+ did.

On this clone: The antigen remains undetermined.

The method was immunoSEQ multiplex PCR; TCRdb's version includes in-frame clones alone and lacks a portion of them. Counted here are about 75,000 clones, about 86% occurring once; the ten biggest clones make up roughly 7.3%. The V gene lost 1 base and the J gene lost 5 bases, with 13 bases spanning the gap. CDR1 SGHDT and CDR2 YYEEEE come from the germline V gene. This CDR3 has 15 amino acids. This specimen consisted of CD4+ or CD8+ T cells sorted from blood, obtained in a trial of the OX40 agonist ivuxolimab. The V and J genes are TRBV5-6 and TRBJ2-4; a weak D match, TRBD1 (5 bases). This clonotype was obtained from an adult with an advanced solid tumor such as melanoma, head and neck, liver or kidney cancer. This CDR3 reads CASSLWGAGENIQYF. CDR3 bases: TGTGCCAGCAGCTTGTGGGGCGCCGGTGAAAACATTCAGTACTTC.